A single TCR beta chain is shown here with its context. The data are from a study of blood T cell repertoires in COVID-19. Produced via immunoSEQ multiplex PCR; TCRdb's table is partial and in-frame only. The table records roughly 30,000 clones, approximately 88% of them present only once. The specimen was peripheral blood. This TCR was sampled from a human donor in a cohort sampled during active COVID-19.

The CDR3 protein is CASPEEGAGTGELFF. In DNA, the CDR3 is TGTGCAAGTCCCGAGGAGGGGGCGGGCACCGGGGAGCTGTTTTTT. The V and J genes are TRBV12-2 and TRBJ2-2; TRBD1 is taken as the D call from the table, unchecked against the DNA. TRBV12-2 is a recognized pseudogene. The CDR3 length is 15 residues.